This TCR beta chain was captured in a study of vaccination effects on CD4 cells after COVID-19. Worth noting for this clone: Its matching antigen is unknown.

Prior to sequencing, the ViraFEST assay stimulated PBMC with viral peptide pools, which expanded the antigen-specific CD4+ T cells. Having been cultured for 10 days, the cells underwent CD4+ T cell isolation. It was two doses of either the BNT162b2 or mRNA-1273 vaccine that participants received. Nucleocapsid antibodies were negative in the vaccine recipients, who had never had SARS-CoV-2 infection. Days 3 and 7 saw half the medium replaced with IL-2 medium. Trimming removed 6 bases at V and 5 bases at J, with 10 bases between. Germline loops: CDR1 SNHLY, CDR2 FYNNEI. This CDR3 region has 12 residues. Clones were read by immunoSEQ multiplex PCR, and TCRdb kept only the in-frame ones, dropping some. The sample lists 35,000 to 40,000 clones, approximately 82% occurring once.

The TCR sequence derives from a human donor who received a COVID-19 vaccine. Some clones in this sample may be carry-over from other donors' samples. Sample: CD4+ T cells from PBMCs cultured with HCoV-NL63 spike peptides, taken after COVID-19 vaccination. The J gene is TRBJ2-5, the V gene TRBV2, with D hard to call. CDR3 protein: CASRPRPETQYF. The CDR3 bases are TGTGCCAGCAGACCGCGACCCGAGACCCAGTACTTC. Complete variable domain (other parts from reference TRBV2 and TRBJ2-5): EPEVTQTPSHQVTQMGQEVILRCVPISNHLYFYWYRQILGQKVEFLVSFYNNEISEKSEIFDDQFSVERPDGSNFTLKIRSTKLEDSAMYFCASRPRPETQYFGPGTRLLVL.